Presented here are 18 T cell receptor beta chains from one specimen sequenced in a study of T cells in Graves' hyperthyroidism and ophthalmopathy. There were TCR beta CDR3 regions amplified from RNA transcripts. A set of HTBI primers served as the primers for a first-round RT-PCR of the TCR CDR3. Using its own MiXCR run on the multiplex PCR reads, TCRdb lists one record per CDR3 protein. Altogether fewer than 450,000 distinct CDR3 sequences are present, roughly 15% being singletons, with the ten largest covering approximately 30%. Sequencing was done on a sample of blood. These receptor sequences come from a woman in her twenties or thirties with Graves' hyperthyroidism that later progressed to Graves' ophthalmopathy.

This clonotype was recorded at least ten times. The chain couples TRBV3-1 to TRBJ2-1; TRBD2 aligns across 14 bases. The CDR3 consists of 17 residues. Germline CDR1 and CDR2: LGHDT and YNNKEL (reference sequence). Trimming cost V 3 bases and J 4 bases; bases outside gene matches: 5. This CDR3 reads CASSQGLAGEPYNEQFF. The DNA of the CDR3 is TGTGCCAGCAGCCAGGGACTAGCGGGGGAACCTTACAATGAGCAGTTCTTC.

The V gene is TRBV29-1, the J gene TRBJ2-1, with D possibly TRBD2 on 6 matching bases. The CDR3 sequence is 15 residues long. V was shortened by 6 bases and J by 0 bases, with 15 bases between the two germline ends. The germline CDR1 and CDR2 sequences are SQVTM and ANQGSEA. In DNA form, the CDR3 reads TGCAGCGTCTACGGTAGCGGCAGCTCCTACAATGAGCAGTTCTTC. It specifies CSVYGSGSSYNEQFF.

V gene TRBV19 combines with J gene TRBJ2-1, with 10 bases aligning to TRBD2. The germline V gene encodes CDR1 LNHDA and CDR2 SQIVND (reference sequence). This CDR3 region has 17 residues. J lost 6 bases, V lost 3 bases, and 11 bases had no gene match. CDR3 sequence: CASSIPPSGSHPNEQFF. The CDR3 DNA is TGTGCCAGTAGTATTCCCCCTAGCGGGAGTCATCCCAATGAGCAGTTCTTC.

The V call is TRBV7-2, the J call TRBJ2-1; tentative D call: TRBD2 (6 bases). Germline assignment: CDR1 SGHTA and CDR2 FQGNSA. The CDR3 is 16 residues long. V lost 2 bases and J 2 bases, leaving 13 bases between the germline ends. CDR3 sequence (DNA): TGTGCCAGCAGCTTATCCGGGGGTGAGACCTACAATGAGCAGTTCTTC. Translated: CASSLSGGETYNEQFF.

The chain couples TRBV19 to TRBJ1-1; TRBD1 might be the D (6 bases). The CDR3 has 15 amino acids. Trimming shortened V by 7 bases and J by 1 base, and 16 bases separated the two germline ends. Germline CDR1 is LNHDA and CDR2 is SQIVND (reference sequence). The CDR3 nucleotides are TGTGCCAGTACCCCACCGGGGGGCGCGAACACTGAAGCTTTCTTT. Translation: CASTPPGGANTEAFF. Drawing the rest from reference TRBV19 and TRBJ1-1, the complete variable domain is DGGITQSPKYLFRKEGQNVTLSCEQNLNHDAMYWYRQDPGQGLRLIYYSQIVNDFQKGDIAEGYSVSREKKESFPLTVTSAQKNPTAFYLCASTPPGGANTEAFFGQGTRLTVV.

V gene TRBV19 combines with J gene TRBJ2-1; a weak D match, TRBD1 (6 bases). Germline V CDR1 and CDR2: LNHDA, SQIVND (reference sequence). The CDR3 totals 15 residues. Trimming took 3 bases from V and 3 from J, leaving 12 bases between them. CDR3 protein: CASSISDSSYNEQFF. As DNA, the CDR3 is TGTGCCAGTAGTATTTCGGACAGTAGCTACAATGAGCAGTTCTTC.

This clonotype was seen many times. This chain uses TRBV2 with TRBJ1-6; D may be TRBD1 (5 bases). The germline V gene has CDR1 SNHLY and CDR2 FYNNEI. This CDR3 is built from 18 residues. Trimming removed 2 bases at V and 7 bases at J, with 21 bases between. DNA for the CDR3: TGTGCCAGCAGTGAACGGCCCTGGCAGGGACGAAGGAATTCACCCCTCCACTTT. Amino acid sequence: CASSERPWQGRRNSPLHF.

This clonotype came up many times. The chain links TRBV13 to TRBJ1-5; D unclear. The length of the CDR3 is 13 residues. V lost 5 bases to trimming and J lost 7 bases, with 12 bases between them. The germline V gene has CDR1 PRHDT and CDR2 FYEKMQ (reference sequence). The CDR3 sequence: CASSLKSGQPQHF. The DNA for the CDR3 is TGTGCCAGCAGCCTAAAGAGTGGCCAGCCCCAGCATTTT.

This clonotype has a count of ten or more. The rearrangement joins TRBV27 to TRBJ1-1, with 10 bases that match TRBD1. Germline values: CDR1 MNHEY, CDR2 SMNVEV (reference sequence). J gave up 1 base and V 5 bases, and 7 bases lay outside the gene matches. The CDR3 extends over 16 amino acids. Here the CDR3 reads CASSPWDRGPNTEAFF. The CDR3 region has the DNA TGTGCCAGCAGTCCCTGGGACAGGGGACCGAACACTGAAGCTTTCTTT.

This clonotype was recorded a few times. V is TRBV6-1 and J is TRBJ2-3; D is perhaps TRBD1 or TRBD2 (5 bases each). Germline CDR1 MNHNS, CDR2 SASEGT. V lost 8 bases, J lost 2 bases, and 23 bases lay in between. The CDR3 runs 17 residues. CDR3 DNA: TGTGCCAGCGAGTGGGGCCCCGGGATCACGGCCACAGATACGCAGTATTTT. Translation: CASEWGPGITATDTQYF.

This clonotype was counted at least ten times. The chain employs TRBV6-7 and TRBJ2-2; D possibly corresponds to TRBD2 (6 bases). TRBV6-7 is flagged as an ORF with uncertain function. The CDR3 length is 16 residues. Trimming cost V 11 bases and J 4 bases, with 23 bases left between them. The CDR3 reads CAAKGLLSSGTGELFF. CDR3 nucleotides: TGTGCCGCGAAGGGACTGCTAAGCTCGGGCACCGGGGAGCTGTTTTTT.

This clonotype occurred a few times. The V gene is TRBV6-2 or TRBV6-3, the J gene TRBJ1-5, with 7 bases lining up with TRBD1. The ends lost 10 bases at V and 0 bases at J; junction bases unmatched: 6. This CDR3 has 14 residues. Germline assignment: CDR1 MNHEY and CDR2 SVGEGT. CDR3 region: CATWDSYSNQPQHF. The CDR3 nucleotides read TGTGCCACCTGGGACAGCTATAGCAATCAGCCCCAGCATTTT.

At least ten counts were recorded for this clonotype. The V and J genes are TRBV20-1 and TRBJ2-3; D unresolved. The CDR3 contains 13 residues. The V and J ends lost 0 bases and 7 bases respectively, with 11 bases between them. Germline V gene lookup returns CDR1 DFQATT and CDR2 SNEGSKA (reference sequence). CDR3 loop: CSARDPWWYTQYF. For the CDR3, the DNA is TGCAGTGCTAGAGACCCATGGTGGTATACGCAGTATTTT.

A few counts support this clonotype. V and J are TRBV7-8 and TRBJ2-5, with 9 bases identical to TRBD1. The junction had 4 bases not matched to a gene; V was cut back by 4 bases and J by 4 bases. The germline CDR1 and CDR2 sequences are SGHVS and FQNEAQ. CDR3 length: 14 residues. The CDR3, as DNA: TGTGCCAGCAGCTCGCCGGACAGGGGAGAGACCCAGTACTTC. The encoded protein is CASSSPDRGETQYF.

This clonotype showed up just a few times. The rearrangement uses TRBV7-9 and TRBJ2-1; D gene unclear. The ends were cut back, 1 base at V and 5 bases at J, with 6 bases in the middle. This CDR3 spans 13 amino acids. Germline loops: CDR1 SEHNR, CDR2 FQNEAQ (reference sequence). DNA for the CDR3: TGTGCCAGCAGCTTAGTTTTGGACAATGAGCAGTTCTTC. Translation gives CASSLVLDNEQFF.

This clonotype was recorded at least ten times. Here the CDR3 reads CATRGPANSGNTIYF. The CDR3 DNA follows: TGTGCCACGCGGGGGCCAGCAAACTCTGGAAACACCATATATTTT. The V gene is TRBV19, the J gene TRBJ1-3; TRBD1 might be the D (6 bases). Trimming left V 10 bases short and J 0 bases short, with 16 bases between. This CDR3 region has 15 residues. Germline loops: CDR1 LNHDA, CDR2 SQIVND (reference sequence).

V is TRBV27 and J is TRBJ2-7; D is undetermined. The CDR3 has 15 amino acids. In germline, CDR1 is MNHEY, CDR2 SMNVEV (reference sequence). Trimming cost V 0 bases and J 0 bases, with 9 bases left between them. CDR3 DNA sequence: TGTGCCAGCAGTTTATCAGACCCGAGCTCCTACGAGCAGTACTTC. It yields the protein CASSLSDPSSYEQYF.

The chain is built from TRBV15 and TRBJ1-5; 7 nucleotides align to TRBD1. Germline loops: CDR1 LNHNV, CDR2 YYDKDF (reference sequence). Losses at the gene ends were 5 bases for V and 2 bases for J; bases not matched to a gene: 12. There are 17 residues in the CDR3. The CDR3 DNA follows: TGTGCCACCAGCCCCCTAAGGGGGCCTGGAGGCAATCAGCCCCAGCATTTT. It yields the protein CATSPLRGPGGNQPQHF.